Presented here are 24 T cell receptor beta chains from one specimen sequenced in a study of blood T cell repertoires in COVID-19. Assay: immunoSEQ multiplex PCR; the TCRdb copy retains only in-frame clones and omits some. Of 400,000 or so clones in the sample, 80% to 90% are singletons; the top ten hold about 1.1%. Sequencing was carried out using PBMCs or T cells enriched from blood (not recorded which). These receptors were obtained from a man aged 30 to 39 who had recovered from COVID-19.

The chain joins TRBV14 to TRBJ2-2; TRBD2 is a possible D gene (6 bases). V lost 1 base and J 8 bases, leaving 14 bases between the germline ends. Germline V gene sequence: CDR1 SGHDN, CDR2 FVKESK. The CDR3 has 15 residues. CDR3 in amino acids: CASSQVSGLVGELFF. As DNA, the CDR3 is TGTGCCAGCAGCCAAGTTAGCGGCCTAGTGGGGGAGCTGTTTTTT. The variable domain in full, with the rest retrieved from reference TRBV14 and TRBJ2-2, is EAGVTQFPSHSVIEKGQTVTLRCDPISGHDNLYWYRRVMGKEIKFLLHFVKESKQDESGMPNNRFLAERTGGTYSTLKVQPAELEDSGVYFCASSQVSGLVGELFFGEGSRLTVL.

The chain has TRBV30 and TRBJ2-7; D perhaps matches TRBD2 (5 bases). This CDR3 is 11 amino acids long. Germline CDR1 is GTSNPN and CDR2 is SVGIG (reference sequence). Trimming took off 7 bases at V and 2 bases at J, with 9 bases between the two ends. Written as DNA, the CDR3 is TGTGCCTCCCAGGAGGCCTACGAGCAGTACTTC. Translated, it gives CASQEAYEQYF. The variable domain in full, completed from reference TRBV30 and TRBJ2-7, reads SQTIHQWPATLVQPVGSPLSLECTVEGTSNPNLYWYRQAAGRGLQLLFYSVGIGQISSEVPQNLSASRPQDRQFILSSKKLLLSDSGFYLCASQEAYEQYFGPGTRLTVT.

Worth noting for this clone: Other DNA sequences in the same sample also yield this CDR3. The genes are TRBV30 and TRBJ1-4; 7 bases fit TRBD1. The CDR3 spans 13 residues. The ends lost 2 bases at V and 6 bases at J; junction bases unmatched: 3. Germline loops: CDR1 GTSNPN, CDR2 SVGIG (reference sequence). CDR3 sequence reads: CAWSQGGHEKLFF. CDR3 nucleotides: TGTGCCTGGAGTCAAGGGGGCCATGAAAAACTGTTTTTT.

V and J are TRBV27 and TRBJ1-2, with D maybe TRBD1 (5 bases). The CDR3 is 13 residues long. Trimming shortened V by 7 bases and J by 2 bases, and 11 bases separated the two germline ends. Germline-derived CDR1 and CDR2 are MNHEY and SMNVEV (reference sequence). Here the CDR3 DNA reads TGTGCCAGCAAAAGGGGCTTAAACTATGGCTACACCTTC. The encoded protein is CASKRGLNYGYTF.

The chain is built from TRBV7-9 and TRBJ1-1; no firm D call. V lost 5 bases and J lost 7, with 2 bases in between. Germline CDR1 reads SEHNR; CDR2 reads FQNEAQ (reference sequence). The CDR3 sequence is 9 residues long. The CDR3 sequence: CASSREAFF. The CDR3 bases are TGTGCCAGCAGCCGTGAAGCTTTCTTT.

The chain couples TRBV5-8 to TRBJ1-5, with D maybe TRBD1 (5 bases). CDR1 is SGHTS, CDR2 YDEGEE, per germline. The germline V and J ends were trimmed by 1 base and 0 bases, with 11 bases remaining between them. This CDR3 is 16 amino acids long. The CDR3 DNA reads TGTGCCAGCAGCTTGTTAATGACAGATAGCAATCAGCCCCAGCATTTT. This codes for CASSLLMTDSNQPQHF.

The V gene is TRBV5-1, the J gene TRBJ1-4; D not certain. CDR1 is SGHRS, CDR2 YFSETQ, per germline. This CDR3 has 15 amino acids. The V and J ends lost 0 bases and 8 bases respectively, with 14 bases between them. CDR3 nucleotide sequence: TGCGCCAGCAGCTTGGGCGTCATAAAGGAGGAAAAACTGTTTTTT. Residues: CASSLGVIKEEKLFF.

The chain uses TRBV19 and TRBJ1-2, with 8 bases fitting TRBD1. Germline V gene lookup returns CDR1 LNHDA and CDR2 SQIVND (reference sequence). The CDR3 extends over 17 amino acids. The trim removed 5 bases at V and 2 bases at J, leaving 13 bases unmatched. CDR3 region: CASSPTLDRARNYGYTF. Written as DNA, the CDR3 is TGTGCCAGTAGTCCAACACTGGACAGGGCGAGGAACTATGGCTACACCTTC.

The chain joins TRBV18 to TRBJ1-2; 10 bases fit TRBD1. The CDR3 has 15 amino acids. V dropped 2 bases and J dropped 6; count of bases not matched to a gene: 6. Germline CDR1 KGHSH, CDR2 LQKENI. CDR3 DNA: TGTGCCAGCTCACCAGGTGCGACAGGGGGCGATGGCTACACCTTC. Residues: CASSPGATGGDGYTF.

This rearrangement joins TRBV27 to TRBJ1-3; possibly TRBD1 for D (6 bases). The V and J ends lost 4 bases and 4 bases respectively, with 14 bases between them. CDR3 length equals 15 residues. From germline, CDR1 is MNHEY and CDR2 SMNVEV (reference sequence). This chain's CDR3 is CASSSTGLPGNTIYF. The CDR3 DNA is TGTGCCAGCAGTTCCACAGGGTTACCCGGAAACACCATATATTTT.

The rearrangement links TRBV19 to TRBJ2-6, with 11 positions matching TRBD1. This CDR3 has 17 amino acids. The germline CDR1 and CDR2 sequences are LNHDA and SQIVND (reference sequence). Unmatched junction bases numbered 8, after V lost 7 bases and J lost 3 bases. The CDR3 coding sequence is TGTGCCAGTACCAGGACAGGGGGCTTTGGTGGGGCCAACGTCCTGACTTTC. As protein: CASTRTGGFGGANVLTF.

This clone was picked up a small number of times. V usage is TRBV10-3 and J usage is TRBJ1-1, with D maybe TRBD1 (6 bases). The CDR3 has 14 amino acids. V was trimmed by 6 bases and J by 0 bases, leaving 11 bases between them. Germline CDR1 ENHRY, CDR2 SYGVKD. This CDR3 is CAIRVDSLNTEAFF. CDR3 nucleotides: TGTGCCATCAGGGTGGACAGCCTGAACACTGAAGCTTTCTTT.

The chain is built from TRBV5-1 and TRBJ2-7; 7 bases fit TRBD2. J lost 7 bases, V lost 2 bases, and 12 bases had no gene match. CDR3 length: 15 residues. Per the germline V gene, CDR1 is SGHRS and CDR2 is YFSETQ. Here the CDR3 reads CASSFSGNTYEEQYF. CDR3 DNA sequence: TGCGCCAGCAGCTTCAGCGGGAATACTTACGAGGAGCAGTACTTC.

The chain carries TRBV7-3 and TRBJ2-2, with D possibly matching TRBD1 (6 bases). This CDR3 has 16 residues. V lost 1 base to trimming and J lost 0 bases, with 9 bases between them. Germline assignment: CDR1 SGHTA and CDR2 FQGTGA. The CDR3 DNA sequence: TGTGCCAGCAGCTTAAGTCCAGGGGCGAACACCGGGGAGCTGTTTTTT. Its translation: CASSLSPGANTGELFF.

The chain couples TRBV5-1 to TRBJ2-3, with D possibly matching TRBD1 (6 bases). V was cut by 3 bases and J by 0 bases, with 8 bases left in between. Germline values: CDR1 SGHRS, CDR2 YFSETQ. The CDR3 has 14 amino acids. The CDR3 DNA reads as TGCGCCAGCAGCTACAGGGATAGCACAGATACGCAGTATTTT. Translation gives CASSYRDSTDTQYF.

The chain carries TRBV11-3 and TRBJ2-3, with TRBD2 matching 14 bases. The junction had 5 bases not matched to a gene; V was cut back by 5 bases and J by 4 bases. The CDR3 is made up of 16 amino acids. Germline V gene sequence: CDR1 SGHNT, CDR2 YENEEA. DNA for the CDR3: TGTGCCAGCAGCGAAGGGACTAGCGGGAGCCCAGATACGCAGTATTTT. Translated, it gives CASSEGTSGSPDTQYF.

The J gene is TRBJ2-1, the V gene TRBV12-3 or TRBV12-4, with D maybe TRBD2 (5 bases). V shed 2 bases and J shed 8 bases, with 10 bases lying between them. This CDR3 has 13 amino acids. In DNA, the CDR3 is TGTGCCAGCAGTTTAATCGGGCGGGATGAGCAGTTCTTC. This translates into CASSLIGRDEQFF.

This sequence joins TRBV5-1 and TRBJ1-5, with D maybe TRBD1 (6 bases). Germline CDR1 reads SGHRS; CDR2 reads YFSETQ. The CDR3 contains 15 residues. The V gene lost 5 bases and the J gene lost 6 bases, with 18 bases spanning the gap. CDR3 loop: CASSYGGLEGQPQHF. In nucleotides, the CDR3 is TGCGCCAGCAGTTATGGGGGCTTGGAAGGTCAGCCCCAGCATTTT.

This clone was recorded only once. This chain links TRBV10-3 with TRBJ1-2, with D tentatively TRBD1 (6 bases). The CDR3 covers 15 residues. Looked up from germline, CDR1 is ENHRY and CDR2 is SYGVKD. V was shortened by 6 bases and J by 0 bases, with 14 bases between the two germline ends. DNA for the CDR3: TGTGCCATCAGGCAGGAATGGACAGCTAACTATGGCTACACCTTC. Protein: CAIRQEWTANYGYTF.

The chain has TRBV30 and TRBJ1-1; D not resolved. The CDR3 sequence is 14 residues long. CDR1 GTSNPN and CDR2 SVGIG come from the germline V gene (reference sequence). Trimming left V 3 bases short and J 0 bases short, with 11 bases between. The CDR3 DNA follows: TGTGCCTGGAGGCTAACAGTCCTGAACACTGAAGCTTTCTTT. Translated, it gives CAWRLTVLNTEAFF.

CDR3 sequence reads: CASRREGAVTEAFF. CDR3 coding DNA: TGTGCCAGCAGGCGGGAGGGGGCGGTGACTGAAGCTTTCTTT. This chain links TRBV6-5 with TRBJ1-1; 7 nucleotides agree with TRBD1. Trimming removed 6 bases from V and 5 bases from J; junction bases left unmatched: 9. Germline loops: CDR1 MNHEY, CDR2 SVGAGI. This CDR3 is 14 amino acids long.

The chain is built from TRBV12-5 and TRBJ2-2; TRBD2 matches 13 bases. This CDR3 comprises 16 residues. V was pared by 5 bases and J by 8 bases, with 8 bases of the junction left unmatched. Germline CDR1 and CDR2: LGHNT and FRNRAP. Here the CDR3 DNA reads TGTGCTAGTGGTCCCCGACTAGCGGGAGGCCCTGGGGAGCTGTTTTTT. Protein: CASGPRLAGGPGELFF.

This chain joins TRBV30 and TRBJ2-5; D unresolved. The CDR3 extends over 12 amino acids. Germline loops: CDR1 GTSNPN, CDR2 SVGIG (reference sequence). The V gene lost 5 bases and the J gene lost 1 base, with 8 bases spanning the gap. CDR3: CAWSISQETQYF. The CDR3 coding sequence is TGTGCCTGGTCCATTTCCCAAGAGACCCAGTACTTC.

V and J are TRBV25-1 and TRBJ1-2, with a weak D call TRBD1 (5 bases). Trimming took off 4 bases at V and 7 bases at J, with 10 bases between the two ends. CDR3 length: 12 amino acids. CDR1 is MGHDK, CDR2 SYGVNS, per germline. CDR3 sequence (DNA): TGTGCCAGCAGTGCCTCAGGGTTTGGCTACACCTTC. It codes for CASSASGFGYTF.